The 15 T cell receptor beta chains presented below share a single source sample, sequenced in a study of T-cell reconstitution after alpha-beta-depleted transplantation in children. The TCRbeta library was prepared with unique molecular identifiers. Using its own MiXCR run on the PCR reads, TCRdb lists one record per CDR3 protein. In the table there are 500,000 to 750,000 distinct CDR3 sequences, 10% to 15% of which are singletons. The input for sequencing was PBMCs, mostly from graft donor cells, taken 360 days after TCRalphabeta/CD19-depleted stem cell transplant. The receptors were gathered from a male patient between 5 and 17 years old who had a stem cell transplant for acute myeloid leukemia, so the T cells may come from the graft donor.

This clonotype was counted ten times or more. The genes are TRBV3-1 and TRBJ2-7; D is perhaps TRBD1 (5 bases). Germline V gene lookup returns CDR1 LGHDT and CDR2 YNNKEL (reference sequence). CDR3 size: 15 residues. V lost 1 base and J lost 2, with 12 bases in between. The CDR3 DNA is TGTGCCAGCAGCCAAGTCGGCCAGGGCCCCTACGAGCAGTACTTC. This sequence encodes CASSQVGQGPYEQYF.

This clonotype was seen only a few times. The chain has TRBV20-1 and TRBJ2-1; 7 positions match TRBD2. This CDR3 has 11 amino acids. With V trimmed by 5 bases and J by 8 bases, 3 bases remained unmatched. CDR1 and CDR2 (germline): DFQATT, SNEGSKA (reference sequence). In DNA, the CDR3 is TGCAGTGCTTGGACTAGATATGAGCAGTTCTTC. It is translated as CSAWTRYEQFF.

In this sample, this clonotype turned up many times. This chain links TRBV12-3 or TRBV12-4 with TRBJ2-2, with D maybe TRBD1 (6 bases). Trimming took 6 bases from V and 1 from J, leaving 15 bases between them. The CDR3 runs to 16 residues. The CDR3 spells CASSLLLTGNTGELFF. Here the CDR3 DNA reads TGTGCCAGCAGCCTTCTTTTGACAGGGAACACCGGGGAGCTGTTTTTT.

This clonotype was seen a few times. The chain has TRBV7-9 and TRBJ2-3; 12 positions match TRBD2. The CDR3 loop spans 16 amino acids. Trimming cost V 2 bases and J 4 bases; bases outside gene matches: 4. Germline V gene data show CDR1 as SEHNR and CDR2 as FQNEAQ (reference sequence). The CDR3 sequence: CASSLRTSGNADTQYF. The CDR3, as DNA: TGTGCCAGCAGCTTACGGACTAGCGGGAACGCAGATACGCAGTATTTT.

This clonotype was seen a handful of times. This sequence joins TRBV27 and TRBJ2-1; possibly TRBD1 or TRBD2 for D (5 bases each). V lost 8 bases to trimming and J lost 4 bases, with 9 bases between them. From germline, CDR1 is MNHEY and CDR2 SMNVEV (reference sequence). This CDR3 has 12 amino acids. This CDR3 is CASRWGYNEQFF. In DNA form, the CDR3 reads TGTGCCAGCCGTTGGGGGTACAATGAGCAGTTCTTC.

The V call is TRBV19, the J call TRBJ2-2; 10 nucleotides line up with TRBD1. Germline V gene data show CDR1 as LNHDA and CDR2 as SQIVND (reference sequence). V was pared by 10 bases and J by 6 bases, with 5 bases of the junction left unmatched. CDR3 length equals 13 residues. CDR3 bases: TGTGCCACCCGGGACAGGGGATCCGGGGAGCTGTTTTTT. It codes for CATRDRGSGELFF.

This clonotype was picked up a small number of times. This chain connects TRBV18 to TRBJ2-3; no firm D call. In germline, CDR1 is KGHSH, CDR2 LQKENI. V gave up 2 bases and J gave up 0 bases, with 15 bases separating them. This CDR3 contains 17 residues. CDR3 protein: CASSPWLPGSSTDTQYF. The CDR3, as DNA: TGTGCCAGCTCACCATGGCTGCCCGGCTCTAGCACAGATACGCAGTATTTT. The full variable domain, completed using reference TRBV18 and TRBJ2-3, is NAGVMQNPRHLVRRRGQEARLRCSPMKGHSHVYWYRQLPEEGLKFMVYLQKENIIDESGMPKERFSAEFPKEGPSILRIQQVVRGDSAAYFCASSPWLPGSSTDTQYFGPGTRLTVL.

This clonotype was detected ten times or more. V is TRBV6-5 and J is TRBJ2-1; no clear D gene. The CDR3 totals 11 residues. Germline loops: CDR1 MNHEY, CDR2 SVGAGI. Trimming pared 2 bases from V and 6 bases from J, leaving 2 bases between. CDR3 sequence: CASSYLNEQFF. CDR3 DNA: TGTGCCAGCAGTTACCTCAATGAGCAGTTCTTC.

This clonotype occurred a few times. This chain uses TRBV6-5 with TRBJ2-4; D might be TRBD1 (5 bases). Germline V gives CDR1 MNHEY, CDR2 SVGAGI. This CDR3 has 18 amino acids. Trimming took 4 bases from V and 0 from J, leaving 19 bases between them. The CDR3 loop reads CASSFIRTPNLAKNIQYF. The CDR3, as DNA: TGTGCCAGCAGTTTCATCCGGACACCAAATCTAGCCAAAAACATTCAGTACTTC.

The chain is built from TRBV28 and TRBJ2-2; D remains ambiguous. CDR3 size: 15 residues. Germline CDR1 and CDR2: MDHEN and SYDVKM. V was cut by 5 bases and J by 1 base, with 11 bases left in between. The CDR3 DNA reads as TGTGCCAGCAGTCCGTACGCGAAGAACACCGGGGAGCTGTTTTTT. Encoded protein: CASSPYAKNTGELFF. The variable domain in full, completed from reference TRBV28 and TRBJ2-2, reads DVKVTQSSRYLVKRTGEKVFLECVQDMDHENMFWYRQDPGLGLRLIYFSYDVKMKEKGDIPEGYSVSREKKERFSLILESASTNQTSMYLCASSPYAKNTGELFFGEGSRLTVL.

This clonotype appeared a few times. The chain carries TRBV7-2 and TRBJ2-1; 7 positions agree with TRBD2. This CDR3 comprises 14 residues. Germline-derived CDR1 and CDR2 are SGHTA and FQGNSA. After removal of 5 bases from V and 8 bases from J, the junction contained 9 bases not matched to a gene. The CDR3 sequence: CASSQPRERDEQFF. The CDR3 bases are TGTGCCAGCAGCCAGCCGCGGGAGAGGGATGAGCAGTTCTTC.

This clonotype was seen many times. The chain links TRBV27 to TRBJ2-5; 8 bases are a match to TRBD1. CDR1 and CDR2 from the germline V gene are MNHEY and SMNVEV (reference sequence). This CDR3 is built from 12 residues. Trimming cost V 4 bases and J 7 bases; bases outside gene matches: 2. As DNA, the CDR3 is TGTGCCAGCAGTTCCGGGACAGGGACCCAGTACTTC. Protein sequence: CASSSGTGTQYF.

This clonotype was recorded many times. The V gene is TRBV7-9, the J gene TRBJ2-6; the match to TRBD1 covers 7 bases. Germline trimming cut 6 bases from V and 0 bases from J; bases unmatched to any gene: 5. In germline, CDR1 is SEHNR, CDR2 FQNEAQ (reference sequence). The CDR3 has 16 amino acids. The DNA of the CDR3 is TGTGCCAGCAGTGACAGGGTACCCTCTGGGGCCAACGTCCTGACTTTC. Protein: CASSDRVPSGANVLTF.

This clonotype was recorded a few times. J is TRBJ2-4 and V is TRBV24-1; TRBD1 matches 9 bases. Germline loops: CDR1 KGHDR, CDR2 SFDVKD. CDR3 length: 16 amino acids. Unmatched junction bases numbered 3, after V lost 3 bases and J lost 1 base. The CDR3 reads CATSDRTGEAKNIQYF. The CDR3 nucleotides read TGTGCCACCAGTGATCGGACAGGGGAGGCCAAAAACATTCAGTACTTC.

This clonotype was counted ten times or more. The chain employs TRBV7-2 and TRBJ2-1; D unresolved. V was pared by 7 bases and J by 6 bases, with 19 bases between. The CDR3 spans 15 residues. The germline CDR1 and CDR2 sequences are SGHTA and FQGNSA. Here the CDR3 reads CASTASQVVPNEQFF. DNA for the CDR3: TGTGCCAGCACAGCTTCCCAAGTAGTCCCCAATGAGCAGTTCTTC.